This entry lists 9 T cell receptor beta chains sequenced from one sample in a study of cytomegalovirus exposure and HLA in healthy donors. A multiplex PCR was run with 60 Vbeta primers and 13 Jbeta primers. Sequencing was performed with immunoSEQ multiplex PCR; in TCRdb, only in-frame clones are kept and a portion is missing. The top ten clones hold around 8.3% of a sample with 180,000 or so clones, roughly 73% of them seen once. Sequencing was done on a sample of PBMCs. These TCRs come from a woman aged 40 to 50 in good health and CMV-seropositive.

The chain employs TRBV11-2 and TRBJ1-1; D is possibly TRBD1 (6 bases). V was cut by 4 bases and J by 4 bases, with 10 bases left in between. This CDR3 is 13 amino acids long. Germline CDR1 and CDR2: SGHAT and FQNNGV. CDR3 sequence (DNA): TGTGCCAGCAGCTGGACAGAGATCACTGAAGCTTTCTTT. This gives the protein CASSWTEITEAFF.

V and J are TRBV29-1 and TRBJ2-1; D is undetermined. The CDR3 runs 13 residues. Germline CDR1 reads SQVTM; CDR2 reads ANQGSEA. The ends were cut back, 6 bases at V and 8 bases at J, with 17 bases in the middle. Here the CDR3 DNA reads TGCAGCGTAGCCGGGTCCCGTCGGGATGAGCAGTTCTTC. This codes for CSVAGSRRDEQFF.

The table lists this clone with a count of one. This chain links TRBV5-1 with TRBJ1-1; perhaps TRBD1 as D (6 bases). The V and J ends lost 3 bases and 3 bases respectively, with 15 bases between them. CDR1 and CDR2 from the germline V gene are SGHRS and YFSETQ. The CDR3 has 15 amino acids. The CDR3 sequence is CASSSSTGLYTEAFF. The CDR3 nucleotides read TGCGCCAGCAGCTCATCGACAGGCCTGTACACTGAAGCTTTCTTT.

This clone was seen a few times. This rearrangement joins TRBV7-9 to TRBJ1-2; D gene ambiguous. V was shortened by 3 bases and J by 2 bases, with 7 bases between the two germline ends. This CDR3 region has 13 residues. Germline CDR1 SEHNR, CDR2 FQNEAQ (reference sequence). The CDR3 loop reads CASSFGLNYGYTF. CDR3 bases: TGTGCCAGCAGCTTCGGACTGAACTATGGCTACACCTTC. Based on the CDR3 plus reference TRBV7-9 and TRBJ1-2, the full variable domain is DTGVSQNPRHKITKRGQNVTFRCDPISEHNRLYWYRQTLGQGPEFLTYFQNEAQLEKSRLLSDRFSAERPKGSFSTLEIQRTEQGDSAMYLCASSFGLNYGYTFGSGTRLTVV.

The V call is TRBV19, the J call TRBJ2-2; 9 bases line up with TRBD2. The trim removed 6 bases at V and 6 bases at J, leaving 8 bases unmatched. This CDR3 spans 15 amino acids. Germline V gene sequence: CDR1 LNHDA, CDR2 SQIVND (reference sequence). The CDR3 spells CASRPVREGAGELFF. Here the CDR3 DNA reads TGTGCCAGTAGACCTGTGCGGGAGGGGGCCGGGGAGCTGTTTTTT.

The chain carries TRBV15 and TRBJ1-1; 10 bases are a match to TRBD1. This CDR3 contains 15 residues. CDR1 is LNHNV and CDR2 is YYDKDF in the germline V gene (reference sequence). Germline trimming cut 0 bases from V and 6 bases from J; bases unmatched to any gene: 4. The CDR3 DNA sequence: TGTGCCACCAGCAGAGAGGGACAGGGGCCGGCTGAAGCTTTCTTT. Amino acids: CATSREGQGPAEAFF.

The V and J genes are TRBV25-1 and TRBJ2-1; no definite D call. With 4 bases removed from V and 8 bases from J, the gap between germline ends came to 9 bases. Germline CDR1 reads MGHDK; CDR2 reads SYGVNS. The CDR3 covers 12 residues. DNA for the CDR3: TGTGCCAGCAGTGTAGCAATCGATGAGCAGTTCTTC. Its protein is CASSVAIDEQFF.

The V call is TRBV7-9, the J call TRBJ2-2; D is perhaps TRBD2 (6 bases). The CDR3 consists of 13 residues. Germline CDR1 and CDR2: SEHNR and FQNEAQ (reference sequence). The V end lost 5 bases, the J end lost 8 bases, and 12 bases lay between the germline ends. CDR3 loop: CASSPAGRGELFF. DNA of the CDR3: TGTGCCAGCAGCCCCGCTGGGAGGGGGGAGCTGTTTTTT.

The rearrangement links TRBV4-2 to TRBJ2-7; TRBD2 matches 15 bases. Germline V gives CDR1 LGHNA, CDR2 YNFKEQ. The CDR3 has 20 amino acids. V shed 0 bases, J shed 6 bases, and the junction held 15 bases outside the gene matches. The CDR3: CASSQELGSGLAGGLVEQYF. In DNA form, the CDR3 reads TGTGCCAGCAGCCAAGAATTAGGGTCAGGACTAGCGGGAGGGCTGGTCGAGCAGTACTTC.